These 21 T cell receptor beta chains came from one sample sequenced in a study of blood T cells in healthy people across ages. Sample-barcoded 5' priming and a J-beta primer mix drove a second PCR of about 6 to 12 cycles. In TCRdb, the 5' RACE reads were re-called with MiXCR into one record per CDR3 protein. The data hold hundreds of thousands of distinct CDR3 sequences, with roughly 41% observed a single time. The sample comprised blood. The receptors shown here come from a man older than 75 in good health.

This clonotype was counted between two and nine times. The chain carries TRBV20-1 and TRBJ2-5; TRBD2 agrees at 7 bases. Losses at the gene ends were 0 bases for V and 2 bases for J; bases not matched to a gene: 6. The germline V gene has CDR1 DFQATT and CDR2 SNEGSKA (reference sequence). This CDR3 is 15 amino acids long. The CDR3 nucleotides read TGCAGTGCTAGAGACCCAGCGGGGAATCAAGAGACCCAGTACTTC. Its translation: CSARDPAGNQETQYF.

This clonotype appeared a few times. The chain recombines TRBV12-3 or TRBV12-4 with TRBJ1-2; unclear D gene. The CDR3 loop spans 14 amino acids. V was pared by 2 bases and J by 7 bases, with 14 bases between. In DNA form, the CDR3 reads TGTGCCAGCAGTTTAAGTCAGGCGAAGGGTGGCTACACCTTC. This encodes CASSLSQAKGGYTF.

This clonotype showed up many times. This chain links TRBV11-3 with TRBJ2-3; unclear D gene. Trimming removed 1 base at V and 0 bases at J, with 8 bases between. Germline CDR1 SGHNT, CDR2 YENEEA. The CDR3 has 15 amino acids. The CDR3 region is CASSLGGGSTDTQYF. CDR3 nucleotide sequence: TGTGCCAGCAGCTTAGGTGGCGGTAGCACAGATACGCAGTATTTT.

The V call is TRBV30, the J call TRBJ2-5; D gene unclear. Trimming left V 5 bases short and J 6 bases short, with 10 bases between. The CDR3 spans 11 residues. CDR1 is GTSNPN and CDR2 is SVGIG in the germline V gene (reference sequence). CDR3 coding DNA: TGTGCCTGGGGCGACTTGAAGACCCAGTACTTC. It is translated as CAWGDLKTQYF.

The CDR3, as DNA: TGCAGCGTTATAGTATTCCGGGACAGGGGCCGAGGAACTGAAGCTTTCTTT. This translates into CSVIVFRDRGRGTEAFF. This chain joins TRBV29-1 and TRBJ1-1, with 10 bases that match TRBD1. V shed 5 bases, J shed 5 bases, and the junction held 17 bases outside the gene matches. The V gene's germline CDR1 is SQVTM and CDR2 ANQGSEA. The CDR3 is made up of 17 amino acids.

This clonotype showed up just a few times. The CDR3 loop is CSARDPLTRLAKNIQYF. CDR3 bases: TGCAGTGCTAGAGATCCGCTAACGAGGCTAGCCAAAAACATTCAGTACTTC. The V call is TRBV20-1, the J call TRBJ2-4; D gene unclear. Trimming pared 0 bases from V and 0 bases from J, leaving 15 bases between. CDR3 length equals 17 residues. The germline gives CDR1 DFQATT, CDR2 SNEGSKA (reference sequence).

About this clonotype itself: Being one base from a much bigger clone, this may be a read error. The chain joins TRBV20-1 to TRBJ2-5; TRBD1 aligns across 9 bases. The CDR3 runs 15 residues. CDR1 is DFQATT and CDR2 is SNEGSKA in the germline V gene (reference sequence). V shed 4 bases, J shed 1 base, and the junction held 7 bases outside the gene matches. The CDR3 bases are TGCAGTGCTATCACCTGGACAGGGGTCCAAGAGACCCAGTACTTC. Amino acid sequence: CSAITWTGVQETQYF.

In its sample, this clonotype was seen a few times. The J gene is TRBJ1-3, the V gene TRBV15; 7 positions agree with TRBD1. V shed 0 bases and J 4 bases; nucleotides not matched to a gene: 9. In germline, CDR1 is LNHNV, CDR2 YYDKDF (reference sequence). The CDR3 runs 17 residues. CDR3 nucleotide sequence: TGTGCCACCAGCAGAGATTCCAAACAGGGGACGGGAAACACCATATATTTT. Its translation: CATSRDSKQGTGNTIYF.

The V call is TRBV20-1, the J call TRBJ1-5; 7 bases align to TRBD1. CDR1 is DFQATT, CDR2 SNEGSKA, per germline (reference sequence). V dropped 0 bases and J dropped 1; count of bases not matched to a gene: 12. This CDR3 spans 18 amino acids. The CDR3 sequence: CSARDSGLGQLSNQPQHF. For the CDR3, the DNA is TGCAGTGCTAGAGATTCAGGTTTGGGACAGTTGAGCAATCAGCCCCAGCATTTT.

Worth noting for this clonotype: One end of the junction fails to match germline, which may point to a read error. CDR3 coding DNA: TGTGCCAGCAGTTCAACTAACATAGCCAAAACCATTCAGTACTTC. As protein: CASSSTNIAKTIQYF. The chain employs TRBV28 and TRBJ2-4; D ambiguous. The CDR3 spans 15 residues. Germline loops: CDR1 MDHEN, CDR2 SYDVKM.

The table lists this clonotype with many counts. V and J are TRBV29-1 and TRBJ2-6; D gene unclear. Germline V lookup: CDR1 SQVTM, CDR2 ANQGSEA. CDR3 size: 15 residues. The ends were cut back, 2 bases at V and 0 bases at J, with 8 bases in the middle. The CDR3 is CSVELGTSGANVLTF. CDR3 DNA: TGCAGCGTTGAACTCGGAACCTCTGGGGCCAACGTCCTGACTTTC.

The J gene is TRBJ1-2, the V gene TRBV5-1, with 9 bases aligning to TRBD1. With 4 bases clipped from V and 9 bases from J, the junction kept 19 bases outside the gene matches. CDR3 size: 17 residues. Germline values: CDR1 SGHRS, CDR2 YFSETQ. CDR3 DNA: TGCGCCAGCAGCCTTGCCTCCGGGACAGGGTATGATTCGAGCTACACCTTC. It translates to CASSLASGTGYDSSYTF.

This clonotype was seen a few times. V usage is TRBV7-2 and J usage is TRBJ2-7, with a weak D call TRBD1 (6 bases). CDR1 and CDR2 (germline): SGHTA, FQGNSA. The germline V and J ends were trimmed by 8 bases and 2 bases, with 10 bases remaining between them. The CDR3 is 12 residues long. This CDR3 reads CASARTAYEQYF. Here the CDR3 DNA reads TGTGCCAGCGCCAGGACAGCCTACGAGCAGTACTTC.

As for this clonotype: One end of the junction does not line up with germline, which may come from a read error. The genes are TRBV6-1 and TRBJ2-4, with 12 bases matching TRBD2. The CDR3 is 18 residues long. In germline, CDR1 is MNHNS, CDR2 SASEGT. The CDR3 region is CACSDGLAGLLAKNIQYF. CDR3 sequence (DNA): TGTGCCTGCAGTGACGGACTAGCGGGACTCCTAGCCAAAAACATTCAGTACTTC.

The chain recombines TRBV28 with TRBJ1-2; unclear D gene. CDR1 is MDHEN and CDR2 is SYDVKM in the germline V gene. The CDR3 covers 13 residues. Trimming cost V 4 bases and J 2 bases, with 8 bases left between them. CDR3 protein: CASSWEVNYGYTF. CDR3 nucleotides: TGTGCCAGCAGTTGGGAGGTGAACTATGGCTACACCTTC.

This clonotype showed up just a few times. The chain joins TRBV7-2 to TRBJ2-7; no firm D call. Deletions cut 1 base from V and 5 bases from J, with 12 bases between. The germline gives CDR1 SGHTA, CDR2 FQGNSA. The CDR3 covers 14 residues. The chain's CDR3 is CASSLGVRQHEQYF. The DNA for the CDR3 is TGTGCCAGCAGCTTAGGGGTTAGGCAGCACGAGCAGTACTTC.

V gene TRBV6-2 or TRBV6-3 combines with J gene TRBJ2-4, with D perhaps TRBD1 (5 bases). Judging by the DNA end, TRBJ2-7 fits better; the J call may be wrong. This CDR3 has 15 amino acids. Germline V gene data show CDR1 as MNHEY and CDR2 as SVGEGT. Here the CDR3 DNA reads TGTGCCAGCAGTTACCAAGGGGTCCCAACCTCCGAGCAGTACTTC. Residues: CASSYQGVPTSEQYF.

V is TRBV7-6 and J is TRBJ2-5, with a possible D match to TRBD2 (5 bases). The CDR3 contains 13 residues. Germline V gives CDR1 SGHVS, CDR2 FNYEAQ. Trimming left V 5 bases short and J 5 bases short, with 12 bases between. The CDR3 nucleotides read TGTGCCAGCAGCGTGGAGGCGCGGGAGACCCAGTACTTC. Translating it yields CASSVEARETQYF.

This clonotype came up once. The chain has TRBV25-1 and TRBJ2-5; the D is unclear. The CDR3 runs 16 residues. The V end lost 3 bases, the J end lost 2 bases, and 16 bases lay between the germline ends. In germline, CDR1 is MGHDK, CDR2 SYGVNS. Here the CDR3 DNA reads TGTGCCAGCAGTGACCAACCGAGACACGTACAAGAGACCCAGTACTTC. Translation: CASSDQPRHVQETQYF.

This clonotype occurred a few times. V is TRBV27 and J is TRBJ1-4, with TRBD1 as a possible D gene (6 bases). V lost 3 bases, J lost 5 bases, and 10 bases lay in between. Germline values: CDR1 MNHEY, CDR2 SMNVEV (reference sequence). The CDR3 length is 14 residues. CDR3 amino acids: CASSFRQENEKLFF. The CDR3 coding sequence is TGTGCCAGCAGTTTTAGACAGGAGAATGAAAAACTGTTTTTT.

The chain recombines TRBV11-2 with TRBJ2-7; tentative D call: TRBD2 (5 bases). Between the trimmed V and J ends, which lost 4 bases and 0 bases, there was a span of 13 bases. Per the germline V gene, CDR1 is SGHAT and CDR2 is FQNNGV. The CDR3 has 15 amino acids. DNA for the CDR3: TGTGCCAGCAGCTCATCCGGGGTACGCTCCTACGAGCAGTACTTC. It is translated as CASSSSGVRSYEQYF.